This section outlines one TCR beta chain sequence together with its context. The source of the sample is a study of T cell changes during pregnancy in multiple sclerosis. There are 17 residues in the CDR3. Germline CDR1 and CDR2: LGHNA and YSLEER. V was clipped by 1 base and J by 7 bases; unmatched bases: 10. Here immunoSEQ multiplex PCR was the method, and the copy in TCRdb shows in-frame clones only, minus some. Here the sample spans about 40,000 clones, 85% to 95% being singletons. This specimen was peripheral blood, taken before pregnancy. The sequence was obtained from a female donor with multiple sclerosis, enrolled in a pregnancy study. This rearrangement joins TRBV4-3 to TRBJ2-3; 11 positions agree with TRBD2. The CDR3 DNA reads as TGCGCCAGCAGCCAAGGCCCCGTAGCGGGAGGGAAGTATACGCAGTATTTT. Amino acid sequence: CASSQGPVAGGKYTQYF.